The clone carrying this T cell receptor beta chain was counted ten times or more. The antigen remains unidentified. This beta chain came through as a stray read in a library set up for alpha chains, and its size says little. Indicated time point: sample taken at primary tumor resection. The data derive from a study of spatial heterogeneity in lung cancer. Whole-study findings and limits: Within tumors, counts of expanded alpha and beta TCRs tracked tumor mutation counts.

CDR1 is LGHDT, CDR2 YNNKEL, per germline (reference sequence). V was shortened by 1 base and J by 7 bases, with 10 bases between the two germline ends. The CDR3 extends over 13 amino acids. From the 5' RACE reads, TCRdb called clonotypes with MiXCR, one entry per CDR3 protein. The repertoire holds 5,900 or so distinct CDR3 sequences, with about 8% as singletons. The receptor was isolated from a female donor with early-stage non-small cell lung cancer. The V call is TRBV3-1, the J call TRBJ1-2; D is undetermined. The sequences come from lung tumor tissue, collected at surgery. This chain's CDR3 is CASSQGEGSGYTF. In DNA, the CDR3 is TGTGCCAGCAGCCAAGGTGAAGGGTCTGGCTACACCTTC.